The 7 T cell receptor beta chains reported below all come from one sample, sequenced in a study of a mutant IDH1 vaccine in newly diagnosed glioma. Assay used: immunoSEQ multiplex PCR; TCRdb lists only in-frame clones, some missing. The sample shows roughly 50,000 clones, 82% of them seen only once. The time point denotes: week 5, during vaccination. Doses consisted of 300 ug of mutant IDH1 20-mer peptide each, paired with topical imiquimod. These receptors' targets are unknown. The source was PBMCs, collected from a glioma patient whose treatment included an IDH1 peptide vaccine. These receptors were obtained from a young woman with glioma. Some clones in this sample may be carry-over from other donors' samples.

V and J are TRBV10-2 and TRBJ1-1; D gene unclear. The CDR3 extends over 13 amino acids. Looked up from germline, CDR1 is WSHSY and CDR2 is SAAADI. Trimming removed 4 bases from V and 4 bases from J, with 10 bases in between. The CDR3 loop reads CASSVGLGTEAFF. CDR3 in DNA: TGCGCCAGCAGTGTGGGGTTGGGCACTGAAGCTTTCTTT.

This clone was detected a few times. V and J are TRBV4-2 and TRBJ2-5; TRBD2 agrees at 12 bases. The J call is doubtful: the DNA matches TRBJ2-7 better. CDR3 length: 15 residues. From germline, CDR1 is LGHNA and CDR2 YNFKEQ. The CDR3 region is CASSQDLAGGYEQYF. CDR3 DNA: TGTGCCAGCAGCCAAGATCTAGCGGGGGGGTACGAGCAGTACTTC.

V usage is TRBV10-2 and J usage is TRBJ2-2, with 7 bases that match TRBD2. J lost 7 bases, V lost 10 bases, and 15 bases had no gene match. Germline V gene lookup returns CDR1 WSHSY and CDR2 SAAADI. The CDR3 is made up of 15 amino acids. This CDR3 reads CATYLSGVRGGELFF. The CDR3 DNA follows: TGCGCCACCTACCTCAGCGGGGTGCGAGGCGGGGAGCTGTTTTTT.

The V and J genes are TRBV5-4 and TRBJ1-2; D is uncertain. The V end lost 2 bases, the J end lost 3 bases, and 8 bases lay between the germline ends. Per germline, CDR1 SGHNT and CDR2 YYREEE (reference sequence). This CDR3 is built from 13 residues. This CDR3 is CASSFSSDYGYTF. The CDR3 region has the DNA TGTGCCAGCAGCTTCTCCAGCGACTATGGCTACACCTTC.

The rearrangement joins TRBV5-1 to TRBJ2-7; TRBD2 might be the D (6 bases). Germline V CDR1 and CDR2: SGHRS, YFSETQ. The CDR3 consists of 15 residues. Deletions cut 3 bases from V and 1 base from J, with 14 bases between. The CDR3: CASSSISAGSYEQYF. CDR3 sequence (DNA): TGCGCCAGCAGCTCAATTAGCGCGGGGTCCTACGAGCAGTACTTC.

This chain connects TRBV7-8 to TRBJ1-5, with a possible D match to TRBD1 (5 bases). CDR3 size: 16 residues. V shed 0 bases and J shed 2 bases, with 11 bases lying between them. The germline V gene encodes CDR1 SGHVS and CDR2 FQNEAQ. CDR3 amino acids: CASSLARGAGNQPQHF. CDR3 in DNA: TGTGCCAGCAGCTTAGCGCGGGGCGCGGGCAATCAGCCCCAGCATTTT.

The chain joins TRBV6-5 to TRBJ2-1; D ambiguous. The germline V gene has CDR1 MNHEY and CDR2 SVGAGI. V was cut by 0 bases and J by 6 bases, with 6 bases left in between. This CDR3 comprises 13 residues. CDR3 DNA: TGTGCCAGCAGTTACTCTACCCCCAATGAGCAGTTCTTC. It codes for CASSYSTPNEQFF.